These 11 T cell receptor beta chains were sequenced from one sample in a study of shared clonotypes between healthy human individuals. Only in-frame clones appear in the TCRdb table, and some are missing; sequencing was by immunoSEQ multiplex PCR. Of around 550,000 clones in the sample, roughly 95% were seen once. Terminally differentiated effector memory CD45RA+ cells were left out of the naive CD8 fraction, which was CD45RO-negative and positively selected for CCR7. The material sequenced was naive CD8+ T cells sorted from blood. The receptors were gathered from a woman in her thirties in good health.

CDR3 DNA: TGTGCCAGCAGTGAAGAGGGGTGGGACACCGGGGAGCTGTTTTTT. Its protein is CASSEEGWDTGELFF. The genes are TRBV2 and TRBJ2-2; tentatively, D is TRBD1 (5 bases). V lost 1 base and J 3 bases, leaving 9 bases between the germline ends. The CDR3 is made up of 15 amino acids. Germline V lookup: CDR1 SNHLY, CDR2 FYNNEI.

The chain joins TRBV27 to TRBJ2-7, with 9 positions matching TRBD2. Germline CDR1 reads MNHEY; CDR2 reads SMNVEV (reference sequence). This CDR3 has 16 amino acids. Trimming removed 5 bases from V and 4 bases from J; junction bases left unmatched: 12. For the CDR3, the DNA is TGTGCCAGCAGTCCTATAGCGGGAGTGACCTTATACGAGCAGTACTTC. Translated, it gives CASSPIAGVTLYEQYF.

The V gene is TRBV30, the J gene TRBJ2-7, with TRBD2 identical over 10 bases. Germline CDR1 reads GTSNPN; CDR2 reads SVGIG (reference sequence). V was clipped by 5 bases and J by 6 bases; unmatched bases: 7. The CDR3 extends over 13 amino acids. CDR3 amino acids: CAWSLAGGSEQYF. The CDR3, as DNA: TGTGCCTGGTCGTTAGCGGGAGGAAGCGAGCAGTACTTC.

As to this clone: At the DNA level, this CDR3 is encoded by other sequences in the same sample as well. The rearrangement links TRBV5-8 to TRBJ2-7, with D maybe TRBD2 (5 bases). CDR1 is SGHTS, CDR2 YDEGEE, per germline. The CDR3 runs to 13 residues. Trimming left V 4 bases short and J 0 bases short, with 8 bases between. The CDR3 region has the DNA TGTGCCAGCAGCCCGGGGTCCTCCTACGAGCAGTACTTC. Translating gives CASSPGSSYEQYF.

The DNA for the CDR3 is TGCGCCAGCAGTGAGTTGGCCAGCACAGATACGCAGTATTTT. Protein product: CASSELASTDTQYF. The chain employs TRBV10-1 and TRBJ2-3; D gene unclear. The germline V gene has CDR1 WNHNN and CDR2 SYGVQD (reference sequence). Trimming took off 1 base at V and 0 bases at J, with 5 bases between the two ends. CDR3 size: 14 residues.

This rearrangement joins TRBV19 to TRBJ2-1; 7 bases fit TRBD1. The CDR3 has 14 residues. In germline, CDR1 is LNHDA, CDR2 SQIVND (reference sequence). With V trimmed by 2 bases and J by 3 bases, 1 base remained unmatched. The CDR3 sequence is CASSIWDSYNEQFF. CDR3 nucleotide sequence: TGTGCCAGTAGTATATGGGACAGCTACAATGAGCAGTTCTTC. The full variable domain, rest sourced from reference TRBV19 and TRBJ2-1, is DGGITQSPKYLFRKEGQNVTLSCEQNLNHDAMYWYRQDPGQGLRLIYYSQIVNDFQKGDIAEGYSVSREKKESFPLTVTSAQKNPTAFYLCASSIWDSYNEQFFGPGTRLTVL.

CDR3 in DNA: TGTGCCAGTAGTGCAATAGCGGGAGGCTCCTACGAGCAGTACTTC. This sequence encodes CASSAIAGGSYEQYF. J is TRBJ2-7 and V is TRBV19; TRBD2 aligns across 10 bases. V was clipped by 5 bases and J by 0 bases; unmatched bases: 4. CDR3 length equals 15 residues. Germline V gives CDR1 LNHDA, CDR2 SQIVND (reference sequence).

The V call is TRBV11-2, the J call TRBJ2-7; 11 bases align to TRBD1. Germline-derived CDR1 and CDR2 are SGHAT and FQNNGV. J gave up 4 bases and V 0 bases, and 11 bases lay outside the gene matches. This CDR3 comprises 18 residues. CDR3 coding DNA: TGTGCCAGCAGCTTAGAGCCGCGGACGGGACAGGGGGTATACGAGCAGTACTTC. It is translated as CASSLEPRTGQGVYEQYF.

Concerning this clone: Additional DNA sequences in this sample encode the identical CDR3. The rearrangement joins TRBV27 to TRBJ2-1; 11 nucleotides line up with TRBD2. Trimming removed 4 bases from V and 5 bases from J; junction bases left unmatched: 4. CDR1 and CDR2 (germline): MNHEY, SMNVEV (reference sequence). The CDR3 runs 15 residues. CDR3: CASSSGTSGNNEQFF. In DNA form, the CDR3 reads TGTGCCAGCAGTTCCGGGACTAGCGGCAACAATGAGCAGTTCTTC.

The chain links TRBV5-4 to TRBJ1-2, with a tentative D call TRBD1 (6 bases). The germline V and J ends were trimmed by 0 bases and 2 bases, with 8 bases remaining between them. CDR3 length: 14 amino acids. In germline, CDR1 is SGHNT, CDR2 YYREEE (reference sequence). The CDR3 is CASSLDQGNYGYTF. The CDR3 DNA reads as TGTGCCAGCAGCTTGGATCAGGGGAACTATGGCTACACCTTC.

The CDR3, as DNA: TGTGCCAGCAGCATCCTTTTTAGCGGGAGCCAAGAGACCCAGTACTTC. Its protein product is CASSILFSGSQETQYF. This chain joins TRBV5-6 and TRBJ2-5; 9 bases match TRBD2. Trimming at V came to 4 bases and at J to 1 base, leaving 8 bases not matched to a gene. In germline, CDR1 is SGHDT, CDR2 YYEEEE. The CDR3 is 16 amino acids.